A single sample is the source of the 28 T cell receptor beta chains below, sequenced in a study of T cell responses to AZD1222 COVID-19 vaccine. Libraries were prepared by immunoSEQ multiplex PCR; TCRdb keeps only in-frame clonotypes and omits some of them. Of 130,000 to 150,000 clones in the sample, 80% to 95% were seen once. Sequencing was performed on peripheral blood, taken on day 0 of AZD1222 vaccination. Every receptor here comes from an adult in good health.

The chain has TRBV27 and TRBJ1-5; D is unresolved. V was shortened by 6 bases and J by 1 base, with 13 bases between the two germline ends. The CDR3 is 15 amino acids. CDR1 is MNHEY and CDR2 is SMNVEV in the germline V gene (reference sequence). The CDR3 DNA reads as TGTGCCAGCAGCGTATCCTTAGGAAGCAATCAGCCCCAGCATTTT. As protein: CASSVSLGSNQPQHF.

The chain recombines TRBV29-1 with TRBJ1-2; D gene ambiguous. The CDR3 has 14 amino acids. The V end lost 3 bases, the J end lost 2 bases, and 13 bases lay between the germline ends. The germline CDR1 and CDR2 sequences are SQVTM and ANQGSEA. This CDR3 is CSVESSRLNYGYTF. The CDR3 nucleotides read TGCAGCGTTGAGAGCAGCAGGCTGAACTATGGCTACACCTTC. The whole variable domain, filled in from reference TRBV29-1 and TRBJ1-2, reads SAVISQKPSRDICQRGTSLTIQCQVDSQVTMMFWYRQQPGQSLTLIATANQGSEATYESGFVIDKFPISRPNLTFSTLTVSNMSPEDSSIYLCSVESSRLNYGYTFGSGTRLTVV.

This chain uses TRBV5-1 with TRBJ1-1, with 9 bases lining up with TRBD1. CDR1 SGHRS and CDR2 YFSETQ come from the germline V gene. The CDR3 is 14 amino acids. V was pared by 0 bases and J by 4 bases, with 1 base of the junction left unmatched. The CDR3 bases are TGCGCCAGCAGCTTGGAGACAGGGGGCACTGAAGCTTTCTTT. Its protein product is CASSLETGGTEAFF.

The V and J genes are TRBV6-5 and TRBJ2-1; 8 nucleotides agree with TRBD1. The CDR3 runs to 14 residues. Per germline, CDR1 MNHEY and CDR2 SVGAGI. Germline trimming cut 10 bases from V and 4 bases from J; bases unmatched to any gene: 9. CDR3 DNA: TGTGCCACTGCCCCGGGACAGGTTTACAATGAGCAGTTCTTC. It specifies CATAPGQVYNEQFF.

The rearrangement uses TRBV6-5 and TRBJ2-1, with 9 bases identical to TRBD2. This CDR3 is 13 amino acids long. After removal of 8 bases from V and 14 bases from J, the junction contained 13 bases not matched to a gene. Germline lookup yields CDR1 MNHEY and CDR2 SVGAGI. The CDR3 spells CASASQAGGKKFF. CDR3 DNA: TGTGCCAGCGCATCGCAAGCGGGAGGAAAAAAGTTCTTC.

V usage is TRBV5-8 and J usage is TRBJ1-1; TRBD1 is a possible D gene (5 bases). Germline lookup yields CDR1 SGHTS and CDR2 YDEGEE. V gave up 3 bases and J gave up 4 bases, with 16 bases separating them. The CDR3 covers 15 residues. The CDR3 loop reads CASSSYPPGGTEAFF. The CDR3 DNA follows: TGTGCCAGCAGCTCCTACCCCCCTGGGGGCACTGAAGCTTTCTTT.

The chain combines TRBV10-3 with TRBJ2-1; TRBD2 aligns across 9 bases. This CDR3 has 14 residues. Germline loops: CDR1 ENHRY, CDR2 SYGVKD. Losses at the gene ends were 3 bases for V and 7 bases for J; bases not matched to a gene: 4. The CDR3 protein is CAISEWLAGNEQFF. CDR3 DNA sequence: TGTGCCATCAGTGAATGGCTAGCGGGGAATGAGCAGTTCTTC.

CDR3 nucleotides: TGTGCCAGCAGCCCAACCTCCGGACGAAGCTCCTACAATGAGCAGTTCTTC. Amino acids: CASSPTSGRSSYNEQFF. This chain connects TRBV3-1 (or the pseudogene TRBV3-2) to TRBJ2-1; no reliable D call. The V end was cut by 4 bases, the J end by 0 bases, with 16 bases between. Germline V lookup: CDR1 LGHDT, CDR2 YNNKEL (reference sequence). This CDR3 region has 17 residues.

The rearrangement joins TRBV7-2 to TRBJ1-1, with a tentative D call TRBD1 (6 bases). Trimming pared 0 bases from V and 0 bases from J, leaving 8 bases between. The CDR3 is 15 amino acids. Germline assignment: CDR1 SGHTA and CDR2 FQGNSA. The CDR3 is CASSLATGMNTEAFF. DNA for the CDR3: TGTGCCAGCAGCTTAGCGACAGGTATGAACACTGAAGCTTTCTTT.

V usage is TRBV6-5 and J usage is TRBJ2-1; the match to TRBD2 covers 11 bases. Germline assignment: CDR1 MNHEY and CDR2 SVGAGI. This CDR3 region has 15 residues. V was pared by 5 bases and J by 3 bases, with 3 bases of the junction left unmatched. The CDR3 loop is CASSPGTSGYNEQFF. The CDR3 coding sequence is TGTGCCAGCAGTCCGGGGACTAGCGGCTACAATGAGCAGTTCTTC.

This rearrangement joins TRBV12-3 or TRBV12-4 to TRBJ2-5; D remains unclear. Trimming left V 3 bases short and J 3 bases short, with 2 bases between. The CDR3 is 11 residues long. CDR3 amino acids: CASSFKETQYF. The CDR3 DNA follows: TGTGCCAGCAGTTTCAAAGAGACCCAGTACTTC.

The CDR3 DNA reads as TGTGCCACCAGACCCCACTTACCCAATTCACCCCTCCACTTT. It codes for CATRPHLPNSPLHF. The chain links TRBV24-1 to TRBJ1-6; no clear D. The CDR3 totals 14 residues. Trimming cost V 7 bases and J 7 bases, with 13 bases left between them. CDR1 is KGHDR, CDR2 SFDVKD, per germline.

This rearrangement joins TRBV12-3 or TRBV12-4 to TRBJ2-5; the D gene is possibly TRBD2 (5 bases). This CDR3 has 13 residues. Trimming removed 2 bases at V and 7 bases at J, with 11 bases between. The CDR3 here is CASSLSEVGTQYF. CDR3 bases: TGTGCCAGCAGTTTATCGGAGGTCGGGACCCAGTACTTC.

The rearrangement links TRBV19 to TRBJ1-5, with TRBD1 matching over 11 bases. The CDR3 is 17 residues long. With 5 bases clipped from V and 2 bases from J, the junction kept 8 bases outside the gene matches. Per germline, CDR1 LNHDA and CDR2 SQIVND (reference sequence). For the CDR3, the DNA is TGTGCCAGTAGTGGACAGGGGGCTCTTGGTGGCAATCAGCCCCAGCATTTT. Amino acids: CASSGQGALGGNQPQHF.

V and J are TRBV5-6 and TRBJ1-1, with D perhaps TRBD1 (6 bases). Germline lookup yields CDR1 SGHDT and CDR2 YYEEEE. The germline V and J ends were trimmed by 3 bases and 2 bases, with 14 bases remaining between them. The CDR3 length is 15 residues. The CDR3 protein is CASSSRQEFNTEAFF. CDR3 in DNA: TGTGCCAGCAGCTCCCGACAGGAATTCAACACTGAAGCTTTCTTT.

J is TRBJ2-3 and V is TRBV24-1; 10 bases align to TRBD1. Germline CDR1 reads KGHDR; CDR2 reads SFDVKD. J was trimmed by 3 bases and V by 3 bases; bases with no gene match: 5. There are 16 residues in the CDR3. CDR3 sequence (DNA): TGTGCCACCAGTGATCCTAGGGGACAGGGGACAGATACGCAGTATTTT. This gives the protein CATSDPRGQGTDTQYF.

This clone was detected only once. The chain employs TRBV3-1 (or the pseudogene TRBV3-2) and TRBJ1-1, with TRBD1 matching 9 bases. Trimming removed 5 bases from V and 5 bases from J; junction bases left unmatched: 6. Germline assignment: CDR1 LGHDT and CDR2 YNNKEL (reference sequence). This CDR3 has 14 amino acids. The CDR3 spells CASSWGTGMTEAFF. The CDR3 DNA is TGTGCCAGCAGCTGGGGGACAGGGATGACTGAAGCTTTCTTT.

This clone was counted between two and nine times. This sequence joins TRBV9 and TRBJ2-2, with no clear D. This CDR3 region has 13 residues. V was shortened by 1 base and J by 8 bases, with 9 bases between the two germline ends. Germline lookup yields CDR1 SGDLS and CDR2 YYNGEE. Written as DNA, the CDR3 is TGTGCCAGCAGCGTAAGGTTCCCGGGGGAGCTGTTTTTT. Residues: CASSVRFPGELFF.

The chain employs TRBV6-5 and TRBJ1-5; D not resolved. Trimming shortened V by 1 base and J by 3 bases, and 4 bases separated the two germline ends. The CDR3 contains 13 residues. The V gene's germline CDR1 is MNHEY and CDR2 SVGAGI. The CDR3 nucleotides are TGTGCCAGCAGTTACTACCCCAATCAGCCCCAGCATTTT. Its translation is CASSYYPNQPQHF.

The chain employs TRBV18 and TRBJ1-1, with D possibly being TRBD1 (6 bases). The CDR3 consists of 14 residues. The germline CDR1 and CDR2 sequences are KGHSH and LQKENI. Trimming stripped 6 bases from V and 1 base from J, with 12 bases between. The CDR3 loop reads CASSAHRENTEAFF. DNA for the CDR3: TGTGCCAGCTCTGCCCACAGGGAGAACACTGAAGCTTTCTTT. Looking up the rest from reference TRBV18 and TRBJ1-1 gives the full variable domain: NAGVMQNPRHLVRRRGQEARLRCSPMKGHSHVYWYRQLPEEGLKFMVYLQKENIIDESGMPKERFSAEFPKEGPSILRIQQVVRGDSAAYFCASSAHRENTEAFFGQGTRLTVV.

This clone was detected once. This CDR3 reads CASTGGSGNQPQHF. The CDR3 coding sequence is TGTGCCAGCACAGGGGGATCGGGCAATCAGCCCCAGCATTTT. V usage is TRBV28 and J usage is TRBJ1-5, with TRBD1 matching over 7 bases. V lost 7 bases, J lost 2 bases, and 5 bases stayed unmatched. Germline values: CDR1 MDHEN, CDR2 SYDVKM. The CDR3 extends over 14 amino acids.

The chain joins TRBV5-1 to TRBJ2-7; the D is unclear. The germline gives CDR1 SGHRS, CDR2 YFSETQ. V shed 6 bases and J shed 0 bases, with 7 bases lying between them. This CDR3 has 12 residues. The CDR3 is CASTSSSYEQYF. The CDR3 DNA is TGCGCCAGCACCTCCAGCTCCTACGAGCAGTACTTC.

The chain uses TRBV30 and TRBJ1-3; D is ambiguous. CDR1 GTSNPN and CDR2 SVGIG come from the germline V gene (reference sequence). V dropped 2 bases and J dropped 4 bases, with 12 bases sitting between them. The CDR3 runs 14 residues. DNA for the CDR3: TGTGCCTGGAGTCCCCAACCGCGGGGAAACACCATATATTTT. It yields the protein CAWSPQPRGNTIYF.

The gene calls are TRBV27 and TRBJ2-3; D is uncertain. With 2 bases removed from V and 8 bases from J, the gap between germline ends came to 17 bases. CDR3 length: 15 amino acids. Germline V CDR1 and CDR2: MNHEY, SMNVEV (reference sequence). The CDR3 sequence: CASSLGLDPSGTQYF. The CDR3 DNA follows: TGTGCCAGCAGTTTAGGGCTAGATCCCTCCGGTACGCAGTATTTT.

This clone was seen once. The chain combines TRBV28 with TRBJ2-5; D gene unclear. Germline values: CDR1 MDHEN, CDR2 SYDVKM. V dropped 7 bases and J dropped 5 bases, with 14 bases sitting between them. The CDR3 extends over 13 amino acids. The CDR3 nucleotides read TGTGCCAGCAACGCGGACCTGGGGGAGACCCAGTACTTC. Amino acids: CASNADLGETQYF.

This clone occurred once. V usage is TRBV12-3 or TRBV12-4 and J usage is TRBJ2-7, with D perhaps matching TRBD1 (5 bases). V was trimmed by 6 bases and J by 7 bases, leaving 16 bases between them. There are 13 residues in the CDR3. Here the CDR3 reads CASSSEGKGEQYF. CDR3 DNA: TGTGCCAGCAGCTCCGAAGGGAAGGGGGAGCAGTACTTC.

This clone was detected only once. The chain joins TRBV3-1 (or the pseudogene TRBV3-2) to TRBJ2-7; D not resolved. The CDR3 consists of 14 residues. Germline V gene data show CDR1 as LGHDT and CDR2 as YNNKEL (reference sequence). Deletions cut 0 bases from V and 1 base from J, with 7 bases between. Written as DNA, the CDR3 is TGTGCCAGCAGCCAAGATAGGGTATCCTACGAGCAGTACTTC. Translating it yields CASSQDRVSYEQYF.

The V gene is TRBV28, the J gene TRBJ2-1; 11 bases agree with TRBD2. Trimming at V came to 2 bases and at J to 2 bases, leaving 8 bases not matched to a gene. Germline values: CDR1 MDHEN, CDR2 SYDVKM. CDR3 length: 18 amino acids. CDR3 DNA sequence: TGTGCCAGCAGTTTACCGCCTAGCGGGAGGCTAACCTACAATGAGCAGTTCTTC. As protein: CASSLPPSGRLTYNEQFF. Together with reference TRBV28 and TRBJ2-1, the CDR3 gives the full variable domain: DVKVTQSSRYLVKRTGEKVFLECVQDMDHENMFWYRQDPGLGLRLIYFSYDVKMKEKGDIPEGYSVSREKKERFSLILESASTNQTSMYLCASSLPPSGRLTYNEQFFGPGTRLTVL.